This is a list of T cell receptor beta chains from one sample in a study of blood T cells in healthy people across ages. One entry per CDR3 protein, called by TCRdb with MiXCR from the 5' RACE reads. In the table there are some 1.5 million distinct CDR3 sequences, about 45% of which are singletons. The sample consisted of blood. Receptors were obtained from a woman between 18 and 29 years old in good health. The CDR3 runs from the conserved cysteine through the conserved F or W. D genes are given only for firm matches. A row's size may be missing; if present it is once, few, many or a size class.

j_gene: TRBJ2-7
v_gene: TRBV29-1
d_gene: TRBD1
abundance: few
CDR3aa: CSVGQGNPSRYEQYF
CDR3nt: TGCAGCGTAGGACAGGGCAACCCATCTCGCTACGAGCAGTACTTC

j_gene: TRBJ1-5
v_gene: TRBV7-9
d_gene: .
abundance: .
CDR3aa: CASSLTLQGQPQHF
CDR3nt: TGTGCCAGCAGCTTAACCCTACAGGGTCAGCCCCAGCATTTT

j_gene: TRBJ1-1
v_gene: TRBV12-3/TRBV12-4
d_gene: .
abundance: .
CDR3aa: CASTLGGGGTEAFF
CDR3nt: TGTGCCAGCACCTTAGGGGGAGGGGGGACTGAAGCTTTCTTT

j_gene: TRBJ2-7
v_gene: TRBV4-1
d_gene: .
abundance: few
CDR3aa: CASSPGATSYNEQYF
CDR3nt: TGCGCCAGCAGCCCCGGGGCGACTTCCTACAATGAGCAGTACTTC

j_gene: TRBJ1-4
v_gene: TRBV29-1
d_gene: .
abundance: few
CDR3aa: CSATEATNEKLFF
CDR3nt: TGCAGCGCCACAGAAGCAACTAATGAAAAACTGTTTTTT

j_gene: TRBJ2-3
v_gene: TRBV4-3
d_gene: TRBD2
abundance: .
CDR3aa: CASSRAPPGLAGADTQYF
CDR3nt: TGCGCCAGCAGCCGGGCTCCCCCGGGACTAGCGGGGGCAGATACGCAGTATTTT

j_gene: TRBJ2-5
v_gene: TRBV11-2
d_gene: .
abundance: .
CDR3aa: CASSSPAGYQETQYF
CDR3nt: TGTGCCAGCAGCTCGCCTGCGGGGTACCAAGAGACCCAGTACTTC

j_gene: TRBJ1-1
v_gene: TRBV2
d_gene: .
abundance: .
CDR3aa: CASSPLGTLNTEAFF
CDR3nt: TGTGCCAGCAGTCCGCTAGGGACGTTGAACACTGAAGCTTTCTTT

j_gene: TRBJ2-7
v_gene: TRBV6-7
d_gene: TRBD2
abundance: .
CDR3aa: CASSYKKREYQPSYEQYF
CDR3nt: TGTGCCAGCAGTTACAAGAAGCGGGAATACCAACCCTCCTACGAGCAGTACTTC

j_gene: TRBJ2-7
v_gene: TRBV7-2
d_gene: TRBD2
abundance: many
CDR3aa: CASGRDYSYEQYF
CDR3nt: TGTGCCAGCGGAAGGGACTACTCCTACGAGCAGTACTTC

j_gene: TRBJ2-1
v_gene: TRBV20-1
d_gene: .
abundance: .
CDR3aa: CSAKDLNNEQFF
CDR3nt: TGCAGTGCCAAGGATCTCAACAATGAGCAGTTCTTC

j_gene: TRBJ2-7
v_gene: TRBV7-9
d_gene: .
abundance: .
CDR3aa: CASSLDAPAYEQYF
CDR3nt: TGTGCCAGCAGCTTAGATGCCCCCGCCTACGAGCAGTACTTC

j_gene: TRBJ2-5
v_gene: TRBV7-7
d_gene: TRBD1
abundance: once
CDR3aa: CASSKDRGHGETQYF
CDR3nt: TGTGCTAGCAGCAAGGACAGGGGTCACGGCGAGACCCAGTACTTC

j_gene: TRBJ1-1
v_gene: TRBV5-1
d_gene: .
abundance: few
CDR3aa: CASSLVQGPMNTEAFF
CDR3nt: TGCGCCAGCAGCTTGGTCCAGGGCCCGATGAACACTGAAGCTTTCTTT

j_gene: TRBJ2-7
v_gene: TRBV10-3
d_gene: TRBD2
abundance: few
CDR3aa: CAISGLAGAAEQYF
CDR3nt: TGTGCCATCAGTGGTCTAGCGGGAGCCGCCGAGCAGTACTTC

j_gene: TRBJ2-7
v_gene: TRBV12-3/TRBV12-4
d_gene: .
abundance: few
CDR3aa: CASRISDRSSYEQYF
CDR3nt: TGTGCCAGCAGAATCTCGGACAGAAGCTCCTACGAGCAGTACTTC

j_gene: TRBJ1-2
v_gene: TRBV29-1
d_gene: TRBD1
abundance: many
CDR3aa: CSVDSGTGDGYTF
CDR3nt: TGCAGCGTTGACTCCGGGACAGGGGATGGCTACACCTTC

j_gene: TRBJ1-5
v_gene: TRBV6-1
d_gene: TRBD1
abundance: .
CDR3aa: CASRASLSQGANQPQHF
CDR3nt: TGTGCCAGCAGAGCCTCTCTCTCACAGGGGGCCAATCAGCCCCAGCATTTT

j_gene: TRBJ1-2
v_gene: TRBV10-1
d_gene: .
abundance: .
CDR3aa: CASSESRDTYGYTF
CDR3nt: TGCGCCAGCAGTGAGTCTCGGGACACCTATGGCTACACCTTC

j_gene: TRBJ1-1
v_gene: TRBV7-2
d_gene: .
abundance: .
CDR3aa: CASSPEILEAFF
CDR3nt: TGTGCCAGCAGCCCAGAAATCCTTGAAGCTTTCTTT

j_gene: TRBJ1-5
v_gene: TRBV6-2/TRBV6-3
d_gene: .
abundance: few
CDR3aa: CASSYLDNQPQHF
CDR3nt: TGTGCCAGCAGTTACCTAGACAATCAGCCCCAGCATTTT

j_gene: TRBJ2-1
v_gene: TRBV7-2
d_gene: TRBD1
abundance: .
CDR3aa: CASSHFTGGYYNEQFF
CDR3nt: TGTGCCAGCAGCCACTTTACAGGGGGCTATTACAATGAGCAGTTCTTC

j_gene: TRBJ2-5
v_gene: TRBV10-3
d_gene: .
abundance: few
CDR3aa: CAISVQGQETQYF
CDR3nt: TGTGCCATCAGTGTACAGGGTCAAGAGACCCAGTACTTC